The 8 T cell receptor beta chains in this list originate from one sample, sequenced in a study of CD8 T cells in ankylosing spondylitis (dated by TCRdb to 2015 to 2018). Libraries were made using 5' RACE. Sequenced using an Illumina HiSeq 2500. TCRdb trimmed public reads at Q25 via fastp, called clones via MiXCR and kept in-frame beta chains. Rows with a matching CDR3 protein are joined into one entry that keeps the most common DNA and genes. Present in this sample are approximately 300,000 distinct CDR3 sequences, roughly 20% of which were seen just once. In total, the top ten clones hold 3.5% of the sample. The specimen sequenced was blood, either unsorted or a sorted T cell fraction (not recorded which). The receptors stem from a female donor with ankylosing spondylitis or in good health (not recorded which).

The V and J genes are TRBV27 and TRBJ2-1; 10 bases map to TRBD2. Germline V gives CDR1 MNHEY, CDR2 SMNVEV (reference sequence). CDR3 size: 17 residues. The V gene end was trimmed by 2 bases and the J gene end by 2 bases; junction bases not matched to a gene: 6. The CDR3 DNA reads TGTGCCAGCAGTTTACTTCTTAGCGGGAGGCCCTACAATGAGCAGTTCTTC. Its translation: CASSLLLSGRPYNEQFF.

This chain joins TRBV5-1 and TRBJ1-1; TRBD1 is a possible D gene (6 bases). The germline V gene has CDR1 SGHRS and CDR2 YFSETQ. The V and J ends lost 2 bases and 3 bases respectively, with 11 bases between them. The CDR3 contains 14 residues. The DNA of the CDR3 is TGCGCCAGCAGCTTCCAGGGGACCTACACTGAAGCTTTCTTT. Translated, it gives CASSFQGTYTEAFF.

This rearrangement joins TRBV20-1 to TRBJ2-4, with 9 bases aligning to TRBD2. CDR1 is DFQATT, CDR2 SNEGSKA, per germline (reference sequence). The CDR3 length is 14 residues. Unmatched junction bases numbered 7, after V lost 5 bases and J lost 5 bases. The DNA of the CDR3 is TGCAGTGCTTTGAGCGGGAGGCTTCAAAACATTCAGTACTTC. It encodes CSALSGRLQNIQYF.

The rearrangement links TRBV7-2 to TRBJ1-5; weak D call: TRBD1 (6 bases). Trimming cost V 7 bases and J 3 bases, with 13 bases left between them. Looked up from germline, CDR1 is SGHTA and CDR2 is FQGNSA. This CDR3 spans 14 amino acids. The CDR3 region is CASTVDSNNQPQHF. The CDR3 DNA sequence: TGTGCCAGCACCGTGGACAGCAACAATCAGCCCCAGCATTTT.

V and J are TRBV25-1 and TRBJ1-1, with D unclear. The germline gives CDR1 MGHDK, CDR2 SYGVNS. V was clipped by 8 bases and J by 1 base, with 8 bases between them. The CDR3 is made up of 12 amino acids. CDR3 sequence: CASLDPNTEAFF. The CDR3 coding sequence is TGTGCCAGCCTCGACCCGAACACTGAAGCTTTCTTT.

This clonotype has just a few counts. This chain connects TRBV7-9 to TRBJ2-7; D gene uncertain. V lost 1 base and J lost 3, with 10 bases in between. The V gene's germline CDR1 is SEHNR and CDR2 FQNEAQ (reference sequence). CDR3 length: 14 residues. CDR3 loop: CASSLGQAYYEQYF. The CDR3 DNA is TGTGCCAGCAGCTTAGGTCAGGCCTACTACGAGCAGTACTTC.

The chain couples TRBV7-9 to TRBJ2-1; D is tentatively TRBD1 or TRBD2 (5 bases each). The ends were cut back, 1 base at V and 2 bases at J, with 15 bases in the middle. The CDR3 length is 17 residues. Looked up from germline, CDR1 is SEHNR and CDR2 is FQNEAQ (reference sequence). The CDR3 bases are TGTGCCAGCAGCTTAGTAGGAGACAGACTAACCTACAATGAGCAGTTCTTC. This codes for CASSLVGDRLTYNEQFF.

This clonotype occurred many times. The chain is built from TRBV29-1 and TRBJ2-7; possible D gene TRBD1, 5 bases. V was clipped by 4 bases and J by 3 bases, with 10 bases between them. This CDR3 is 12 amino acids long. CDR1 and CDR2 (germline): SQVTM, ANQGSEA. Here the CDR3 DNA reads TGCAGCGTTGGGGCAGGGAACTACGAGCAGTACTTC. It codes for CSVGAGNYEQYF.